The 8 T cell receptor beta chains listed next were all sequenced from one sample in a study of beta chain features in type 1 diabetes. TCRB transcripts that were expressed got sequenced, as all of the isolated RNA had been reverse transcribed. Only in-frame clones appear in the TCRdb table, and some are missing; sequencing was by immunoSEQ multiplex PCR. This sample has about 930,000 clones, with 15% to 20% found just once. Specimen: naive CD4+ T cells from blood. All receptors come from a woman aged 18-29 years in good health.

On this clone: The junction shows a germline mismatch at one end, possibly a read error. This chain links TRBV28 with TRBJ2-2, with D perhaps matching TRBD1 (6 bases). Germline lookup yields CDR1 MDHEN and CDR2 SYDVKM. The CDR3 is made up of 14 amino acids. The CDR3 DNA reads TGTGCCAGCAGTCGAACAGGGATTTCCGGCGAGCTGTTTTTT. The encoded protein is CASSRTGISGELFF.

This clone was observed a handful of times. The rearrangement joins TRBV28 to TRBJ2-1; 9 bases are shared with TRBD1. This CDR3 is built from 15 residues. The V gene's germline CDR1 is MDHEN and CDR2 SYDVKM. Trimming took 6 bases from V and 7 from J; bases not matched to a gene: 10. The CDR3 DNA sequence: TGTGCCAGCAGCCTTTACGGACAGGGGTGGAATGAGCAGTTCTTC. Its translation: CASSLYGQGWNEQFF. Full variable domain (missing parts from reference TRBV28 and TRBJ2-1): DVKVTQSSRYLVKRTGEKVFLECVQDMDHENMFWYRQDPGLGLRLIYFSYDVKMKEKGDIPEGYSVSREKKERFSLILESASTNQTSMYLCASSLYGQGWNEQFFGPGTRLTVL.

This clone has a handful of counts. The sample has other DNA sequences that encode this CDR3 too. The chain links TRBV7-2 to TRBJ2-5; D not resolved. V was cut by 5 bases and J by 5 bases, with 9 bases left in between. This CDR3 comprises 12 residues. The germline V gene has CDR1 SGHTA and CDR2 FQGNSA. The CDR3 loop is CASSPLRETQYF. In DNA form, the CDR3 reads TGTGCCAGCAGCCCCCTCCGGGAGACCCAGTACTTC. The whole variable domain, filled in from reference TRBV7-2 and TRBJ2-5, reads GAGVSQSPSNKVTEKGKDVELRCDPISGHTALYWYRQSLGQGLEFLIYFQGNSAPDKSGLPSDRFSAERTGGSVSTLTIQRTQQEDSAVYLCASSPLRETQYFGPGTRLLVL.

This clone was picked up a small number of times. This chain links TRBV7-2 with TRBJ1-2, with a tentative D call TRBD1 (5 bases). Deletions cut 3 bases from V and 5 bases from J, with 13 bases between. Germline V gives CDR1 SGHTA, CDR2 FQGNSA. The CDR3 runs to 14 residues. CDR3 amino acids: CASSLSDSTYGYTF. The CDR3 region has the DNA TGTGCCAGCAGCTTGTCTGACAGTACATATGGCTACACCTTC.

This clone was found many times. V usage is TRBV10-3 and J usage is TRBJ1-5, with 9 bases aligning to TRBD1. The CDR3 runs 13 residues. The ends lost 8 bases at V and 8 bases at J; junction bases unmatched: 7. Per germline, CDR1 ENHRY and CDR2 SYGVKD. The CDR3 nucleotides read TGTGCCATCGCCCTAAGGACAGGGGAGCCCCAGCATTTT. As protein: CAIALRTGEPQHF.

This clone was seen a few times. In DNA, the CDR3 is TGTGCCAGCAGCCTCCGGACAGGGACAGAGACCCAGTACTTC. Translation gives CASSLRTGTETQYF. The rearrangement uses TRBV11-1 and TRBJ2-5, with 8 bases matching TRBD1. The CDR3 has 14 amino acids. Germline CDR1 and CDR2: SGHAT and FQDESV (reference sequence). The V gene end was trimmed by 5 bases and the J gene end by 4 bases; junction bases not matched to a gene: 6.

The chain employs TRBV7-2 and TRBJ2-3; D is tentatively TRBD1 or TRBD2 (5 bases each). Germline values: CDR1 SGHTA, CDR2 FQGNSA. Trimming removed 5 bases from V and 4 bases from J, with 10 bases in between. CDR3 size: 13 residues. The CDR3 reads CASSPGRADTQYF. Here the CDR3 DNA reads TGTGCCAGCAGCCCGGGACGGGCAGATACGCAGTATTTT. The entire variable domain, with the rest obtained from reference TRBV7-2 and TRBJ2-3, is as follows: GAGVSQSPSNKVTEKGKDVELRCDPISGHTALYWYRQSLGQGLEFLIYFQGNSAPDKSGLPSDRFSAERTGGSVSTLTIQRTQQEDSAVYLCASSPGRADTQYFGPGTRLTVL.

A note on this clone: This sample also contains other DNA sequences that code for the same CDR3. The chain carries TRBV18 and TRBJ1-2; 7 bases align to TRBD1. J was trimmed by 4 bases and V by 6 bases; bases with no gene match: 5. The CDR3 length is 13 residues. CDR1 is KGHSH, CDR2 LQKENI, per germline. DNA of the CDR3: TGTGCCAGCTCTCCCCGGGACAGCTATGGCTACACCTTC. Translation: CASSPRDSYGYTF.